This T cell receptor (beta chain) was captured by sequencing in a study of PD-L1 blockade in urothelial cancer. Turning to the study itself: Blood samples had a median of 141,255 T cells, tens of thousands of unique TCRs, and clonality roughly 0.08. Whole-study findings and limits: Pretreatment TCR clonality in blood, when below the median, was predictive of better survival. The study found that durable-benefit patients expanded tumor-associated blood clones more at 3 weeks.

The germline V and J ends were trimmed by 5 bases and 4 bases, with 9 bases remaining between them. The CDR3 has 12 amino acids. Per the germline V gene, CDR1 is SGHAT and CDR2 is FQNNGV. Comments on this clone: The antigen is unknown.

The time point: pretreatment peripheral blood. A total of 1 to 8 samples per patient were collected pretreatment and on-treatment. Some clones are missing from TCRdb's copy, which holds only in-frame ones; the method was immunoSEQ multiplex PCR. The sample records under 80,000 clones, approximately 80% being singletons. The V gene is TRBV11-2, the J gene TRBJ2-7; the D gene is possibly TRBD2 (5 bases). This clonotype originated in a man in his 70s with urothelial cancer. This specimen was PBMCs, taken around atezolizumab (anti-PD-L1) treatment. For the CDR3, the DNA is TGTGCCAGCAGCACTAGACGGTACGAGCAGTACTTC. Translated: CASSTRRYEQYF.